This is a list of T cell receptor beta chains from one sample in a study of technical replicates of blood from a few donors. Some clones are missing from TCRdb's copy, which holds only in-frame ones; the method was immunoSEQ multiplex PCR. The sample holds 85,000 to 90,000 clones, 85% to 95% seen once. Sequenced material: T cells isolated from PBMCs. The origin of the receptors is a human donor in good health. The CDR3 runs from the conserved cysteine through the conserved F or W. The D gene is left open where the match is weak. Size is stated for part of the rows, as once, few or many counts, or as a class when the clone is expanded.

d_gene,abundance,j_gene,v_gene,CDR3nt,CDR3aa
TRBD1,-,TRBJ1-6,TRBV27,TGTGCCAGCACCCGGGACAGTCATAATTCACCCCTCCACTTT,CASTRDSHNSPLHF
TRBD1,once,TRBJ2-5,TRBV6-6,TGTGCCAGCAGTAAACGACAGGGAGAGACCCAGTACTTC,CASSKRQGETQYF
TRBD1,-,TRBJ2-1,TRBV29-1,TGCAGCGTCCTGAAACAGGGGTACAATGAGCAGTTCTTC,CSVLKQGYNEQFF
TRBD2,once,TRBJ2-1,TRBV14,TGTGCCAGCAGCCAAGCGCGGACTAGCGGGTACAATGAGCAGTTCTTC,CASSQARTSGYNEQFF
-,-,TRBJ2-2,TRBV5-1,TGCGCCAGCAGCTTGGATACAGCTAACACCGGGGAGCTGTTTTTT,CASSLDTANTGELFF
TRBD2,-,TRBJ2-2,TRBV29-1,TGCAGCGTTTCCCGAACGGGAGGGCCGGTTACCGGGGAGCTGTTTTTT,CSVSRTGGPVTGELFF
-,-,TRBJ1-2,TRBV6-6,TGTGCCAGCAGTCCTACCCGGACAGCTGACTATGGCTACACCTTC,CASSPTRTADYGYTF
TRBD2,-,TRBJ2-1,TRBV6-1,TGTGCCAGCAGTGTCTGGGGGTTTAATAGCGGGGCTCCGGGCACTGAGCAGTTCTTC,CASSVWGFNSGAPGTEQFF
TRBD1,-,TRBJ1-2,TRBV6-1,TGTGCCAGCACCACCCGGACAGGAGCCATTTATGGCTACACCTTC,CASTTRTGAIYGYTF
-,-,TRBJ1-1,TRBV25-1,TGTGCCAGCAGTGAAGGGGGCATGAACACTGAAGCTTTCTTT,CASSEGGMNTEAFF
TRBD1,-,TRBJ2-2,TRBV4-2,TGTGCCAGCAGCCCGGACAGGGAAAGCACCGGGGAGCTGTTTTTT,CASSPDRESTGELFF
-,-,TRBJ1-1,TRBV18,TGTGCCAGCTCACTAGGGGGGGCCGGTGAAGCTTTCTTT,CASSLGGAGEAFF
-,-,TRBJ2-3,TRBV9,TGTGCCAGCAGCGTACAATCAATTCAAGATACGCAGTATTTT,CASSVQSIQDTQYF
-,once,TRBJ1-3,TRBV30,TGTGCCTGGAGCTCTTCTGGAAACACCATATATTTT,CAWSSSGNTIYF
-,-,TRBJ1-4,TRBV7-2,TGTGCCAGCAGCGAGCGGGTGGATGAAAAACTGTTTTTT,CASSERVDEKLFF
-,-,TRBJ2-7,TRBV4-2,TGTGCCAGCAGCCGTATTTTAGGCGGCCAAGCCTACGAGCAGTACTTC,CASSRILGGQAYEQYF
TRBD1,-,TRBJ1-1,TRBV28,TGTGCCAGCAGTTCTGACAGGGCGTGGACTGAAGCTTTCTTT,CASSSDRAWTEAFF
-,-,TRBJ2-1,TRBV9,TGTGCCAGCAGCCCGTCGACGGGGAGCTCCTACAATGAGCAGTTCTTC,CASSPSTGSSYNEQFF
-,few,TRBJ1-1,TRBV10-3,TGTGCCATCAGTGACAGGCTTGAAGCTTTCTTT,CAISDRLEAFF
-,-,TRBJ2-1,TRBV9,TGTGCCAGCAGCGTAGTGGAGGGAATGAGCTCCTACAATGAGCAGTTCTTC,CASSVVEGMSSYNEQFF
TRBD1,-,TRBJ1-1,TRBV5-1,TGCGCCAGCAGCAGGACAGGGGGCAAGGTTGAAGCTTTCTTT,CASSRTGGKVEAFF
-,-,TRBJ1-1,TRBV30,TGTGCCTGGAGTTCCCTGACAACAGGGGAAGCTTTCTTT,CAWSSLTTGEAFF
-,-,TRBJ1-2,TRBV5-5,TGTGCCAGCAGCTTGGAAGGAGCGGATGGCTACACCTTC,CASSLEGADGYTF
TRBD1,-,TRBJ1-5,TRBV19,TGTGCCAGTAGTCCGGACAGGGTACTTTATAGCAATCAGCCCCAGCATTTT,CASSPDRVLYSNQPQHF
-,once,TRBJ1-5,TRBV18,TGTGCCAGCTCACTGATCGGAGGCAGCAATCAGCCCCAGCATTTT,CASSLIGGSNQPQHF
-,-,TRBJ1-6,TRBV7-9,TGTGCCAGCAGCCCTCAGGGCCGGGATTCACCCCTCCACTTT,CASSPQGRDSPLHF
TRBD1,-,TRBJ1-5,TRBV9,TGTGCCAGCAGTAAGGGTCGACAGGGAGAGCAGCCCCAGCATTTT,CASSKGRQGEQPQHF
-,few,TRBJ1-1,TRBV10-1,TGCGCCAGCAGTCTAAGCGGGAACACTGAAGCTTTCTTT,CASSLSGNTEAFF
-,-,TRBJ1-3,TRBV10-2,TGCGCCAGCAGTGAGGACAGATCCTCTGGAAACACCATATATTTT,CASSEDRSSGNTIYF
-,few,TRBJ1-5,TRBV2,TGTGCCAGCACCGTAGACAGGTACATTAGCAATCAGCCCCAGCATTTT,CASTVDRYISNQPQHF
-,-,TRBJ2-7,TRBV27,TGTGCCAGCAGTTTAGAAGTCGGTCCTAACTACGAGCAGTACTTC,CASSLEVGPNYEQYF
TRBD1,-,TRBJ1-1,TRBV6-5,TGTGCCAGCAGTACAGCCACAGGGGCGGACACTGAAGCTTTCTTT,CASSTATGADTEAFF
-,-,TRBJ2-7,TRBV7-8,TGTGCCAGCAGCAAATCTTCAGGGCTATACGAGCAGTACTTC,CASSKSSGLYEQYF
TRBD2,once,TRBJ2-1,TRBV2,TGTGCCAGCAAAGGGACTAGCGGGAGGCTCAATGAGCAGTTCTTC,CASKGTSGRLNEQFF
TRBD1,-,TRBJ1-2,TRBV5-1,TGCGCCAGCAGCCCGGGGACAGGGGGCGGCTATGGCTACACCTTC,CASSPGTGGGYGYTF
-,-,TRBJ1-1,TRBV6-5,TGTGCCAGCAGTTGGACGACAGGGAACACTGAAGCTTTCTTT,CASSWTTGNTEAFF
-,-,TRBJ1-2,TRBV6-1,TGTGCCAGCAGTTTGGACCTAGCTTTCTATGGCTACACCTTC,CASSLDLAFYGYTF
-,-,TRBJ1-2,TRBV5-4,TGTGCCAGCAGCTTTGGCGGGGGGGCGAGTGGCTACACCTTC,CASSFGGGASGYTF
-,-,TRBJ1-1,TRBV6-5,TGTGCCAGCAGGGGGGGGACCGTTGAAGCTTTCTTT,CASRGGTVEAFF